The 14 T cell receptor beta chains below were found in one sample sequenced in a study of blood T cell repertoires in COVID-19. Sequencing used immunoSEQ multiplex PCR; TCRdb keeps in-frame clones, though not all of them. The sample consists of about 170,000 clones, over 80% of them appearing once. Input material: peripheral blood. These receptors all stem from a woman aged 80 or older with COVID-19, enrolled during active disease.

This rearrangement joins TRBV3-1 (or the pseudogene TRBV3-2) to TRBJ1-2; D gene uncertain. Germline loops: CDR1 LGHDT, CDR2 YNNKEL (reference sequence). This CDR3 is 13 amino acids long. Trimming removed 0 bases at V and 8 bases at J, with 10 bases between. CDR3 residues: CASSQDRSGGYTF. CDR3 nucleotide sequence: TGTGCCAGCAGCCAAGATCGGTCAGGAGGCTACACCTTC.

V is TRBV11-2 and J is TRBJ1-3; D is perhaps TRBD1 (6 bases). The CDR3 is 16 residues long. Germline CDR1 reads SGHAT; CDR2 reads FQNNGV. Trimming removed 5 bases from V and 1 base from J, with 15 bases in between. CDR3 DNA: TGTGCCAGCAGCCCGGGGGGCCTGGGGTCTGGAAACACCATATATTTT. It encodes CASSPGGLGSGNTIYF.

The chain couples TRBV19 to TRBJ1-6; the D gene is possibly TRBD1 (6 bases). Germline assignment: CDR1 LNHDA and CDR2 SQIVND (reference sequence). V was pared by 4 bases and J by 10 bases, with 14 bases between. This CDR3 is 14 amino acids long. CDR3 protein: CASSTTGLRSPLHF. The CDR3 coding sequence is TGTGCCAGTAGTACGACAGGCCTTCGGTCACCCCTCCACTTT. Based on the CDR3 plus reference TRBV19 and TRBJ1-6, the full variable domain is DGGITQSPKYLFRKEGQNVTLSCEQNLNHDAMYWYRQDPGQGLRLIYYSQIVNDFQKGDIAEGYSVSREKKESFPLTVTSAQKNPTAFYLCASSTTGLRSPLHFGNGTRLTVT.

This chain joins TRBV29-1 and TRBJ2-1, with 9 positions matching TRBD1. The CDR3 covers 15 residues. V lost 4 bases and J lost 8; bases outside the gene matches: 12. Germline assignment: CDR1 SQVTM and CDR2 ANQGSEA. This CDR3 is CSVGRGTGSADEQFF. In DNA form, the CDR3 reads TGCAGCGTTGGGCGCGGGACAGGGAGCGCCGATGAGCAGTTCTTC.

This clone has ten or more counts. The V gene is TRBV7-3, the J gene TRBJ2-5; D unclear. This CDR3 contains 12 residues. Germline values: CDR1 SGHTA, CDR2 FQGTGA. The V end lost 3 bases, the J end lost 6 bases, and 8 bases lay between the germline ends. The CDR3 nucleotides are TGTGCCAGCAGCTTGCTTGGGCAGACCCAGTACTTC. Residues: CASSLLGQTQYF.

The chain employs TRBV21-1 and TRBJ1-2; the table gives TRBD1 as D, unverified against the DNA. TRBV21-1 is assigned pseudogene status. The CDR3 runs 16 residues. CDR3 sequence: CASSKGQTGVGYGYTF. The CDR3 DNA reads TGTGCCAGCAGCAAAGGACAAACAGGGGTTGGCTATGGCTACACCTTC.

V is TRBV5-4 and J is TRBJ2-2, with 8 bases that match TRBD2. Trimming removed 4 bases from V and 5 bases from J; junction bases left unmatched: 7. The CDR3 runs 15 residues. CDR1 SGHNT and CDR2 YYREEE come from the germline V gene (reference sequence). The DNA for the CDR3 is TGTGCCAGCAGCCCCCGGACTAGCTATACCGGGGAGCTGTTTTTT. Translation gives CASSPRTSYTGELFF.

The CDR3 region has the DNA TGTGCCAGCTCACGGACAGAAGAGACCCAGTACTTC. As protein: CASSRTEETQYF. The chain has TRBV18 and TRBJ2-5, with D maybe TRBD1 (6 bases). Between the trimmed V and J ends, which lost 4 bases and 3 bases, there was a span of 6 bases. CDR3 length: 12 residues. In germline, CDR1 is KGHSH, CDR2 LQKENI.

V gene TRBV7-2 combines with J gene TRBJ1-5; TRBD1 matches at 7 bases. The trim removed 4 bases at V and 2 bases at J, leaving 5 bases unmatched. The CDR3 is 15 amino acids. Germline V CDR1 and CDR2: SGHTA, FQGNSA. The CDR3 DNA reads TGTGCCAGCAGCTGGGACAGACGTGGCAATCAGCCCCAGCATTTT. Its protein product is CASSWDRRGNQPQHF.

The CDR3 sequence is CASSGRGGAHEQFF. CDR3 nucleotides: TGTGCCAGCAGTGGGCGCGGGGGGGCGCATGAGCAGTTCTTC. This chain uses TRBV2 with TRBJ2-1; 9 bases match TRBD2. J lost 8 bases, V lost 4 bases, and 6 bases had no gene match. The CDR3 covers 14 residues. Germline V gives CDR1 SNHLY, CDR2 FYNNEI.

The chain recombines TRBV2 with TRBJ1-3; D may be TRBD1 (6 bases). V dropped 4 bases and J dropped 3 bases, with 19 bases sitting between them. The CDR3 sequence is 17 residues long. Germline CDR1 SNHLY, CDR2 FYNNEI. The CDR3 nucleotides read TGTGCCAGCAGTGTTGGGGCCGCCAGGGGCGATGGAAACACCATATATTTT. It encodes CASSVGAARGDGNTIYF.

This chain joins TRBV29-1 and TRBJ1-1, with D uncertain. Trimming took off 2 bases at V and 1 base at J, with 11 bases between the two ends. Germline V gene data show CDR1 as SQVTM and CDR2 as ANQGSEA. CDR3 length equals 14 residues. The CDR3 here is CSVESGIPNTEAFF. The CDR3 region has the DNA TGCAGCGTTGAAAGTGGCATACCGAACACTGAAGCTTTCTTT.

The CDR3 region is CASSVLGLAGTLAKNIQYF. DNA for the CDR3: TGTGCCAGCAGTGTTCTGGGTCTAGCGGGGACGCTAGCCAAAAACATTCAGTACTTC. The J gene is TRBJ2-4, the V gene TRBV2; 9 nucleotides match TRBD2. Losses at the gene ends were 4 bases for V and 0 bases for J; bases not matched to a gene: 13. CDR1 is SNHLY, CDR2 FYNNEI, per germline. This CDR3 region has 19 residues.

CDR3 DNA: TGTGCCAGCAGCCAAGAATTCCCAAATAGTGAAGCTTTCTTT. Amino acids: CASSQEFPNSEAFF. The chain employs TRBV3-1 (or the pseudogene TRBV3-2) and TRBJ1-1, with D hard to call. The CDR3 covers 14 residues. Germline CDR1 is LGHDT and CDR2 is YNNKEL (reference sequence). V lost 0 bases to trimming and J lost 7 bases, with 12 bases between them.